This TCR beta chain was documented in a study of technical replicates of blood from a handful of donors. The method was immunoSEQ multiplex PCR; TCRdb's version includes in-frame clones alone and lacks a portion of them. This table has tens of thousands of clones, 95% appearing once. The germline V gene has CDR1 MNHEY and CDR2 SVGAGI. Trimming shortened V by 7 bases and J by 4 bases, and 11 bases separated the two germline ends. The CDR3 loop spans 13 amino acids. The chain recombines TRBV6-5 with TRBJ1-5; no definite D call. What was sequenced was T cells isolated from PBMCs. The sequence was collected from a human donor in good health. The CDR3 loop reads CASTSGGNQPQHF. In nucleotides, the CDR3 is TGTGCCAGCACCTCGGGAGGGAATCAGCCCCAGCATTTT.